The 21 T cell receptor beta chains in this list originate from one sample, sequenced in a study of vaccination effects on CD4 cells after COVID-19. TCRdb keeps only in-frame clones here, not all; method: immunoSEQ multiplex PCR. The sample holds 65,000 or so clones; roughly three quarters are singletons and the top ten take 2.5% to 3.5%. Under the ViraFEST assay, PBMC were stimulated with viral peptide pools so that antigen-specific CD4+ T cells expanded. Sequencing was performed afterwards. Culture lasted roughly eleven days before CD4+ T cell isolation. None of the vaccinated had previously contracted SARS-CoV-2, and their nucleocapsid antibodies tested negative. These TCRs' antigens remain unknown. This sample comprised CD4+ T cells from PBMCs cultured with HCoV-NL63 spike peptides, obtained before COVID-19 vaccination. The receptor source for this set is a human donor who received a COVID-19 vaccine.

The chain recombines TRBV18 with TRBJ2-1; perhaps TRBD2 as D (5 bases). Trimming took 3 bases from V and 0 from J, leaving 6 bases between them. The CDR3 runs to 14 residues. Germline V lookup: CDR1 KGHSH, CDR2 LQKENI. The CDR3 reads CASSPGSSYNEQFF. The CDR3 nucleotides are TGTGCCAGCTCACCGGGGAGCTCCTACAATGAGCAGTTCTTC.

The rearrangement links TRBV29-1 to TRBJ2-5, with D possibly being TRBD1 or TRBD2 (5 bases each). V was shortened by 1 base and J by 4 bases, with 7 bases between the two germline ends. This CDR3 contains 12 residues. Germline V gene lookup returns CDR1 SQVTM and CDR2 ANQGSEA. Here the CDR3 DNA reads TGCAGCGTTGAAGCTGGGGGAGAGACCCAGTACTTC. Its protein is CSVEAGGETQYF.

There are a few counts of this clone. V usage is TRBV25-1 and J usage is TRBJ1-6; a weak D match, TRBD1 (5 bases). The germline V gene encodes CDR1 MGHDK and CDR2 SYGVNS. This CDR3 comprises 15 residues. With 3 bases removed from V and 7 bases from J, the gap between germline ends came to 13 bases. The CDR3 nucleotides are TGTGCCAGCAGTGACCCCCGGGGCCCGAATTCACCCCTCCACTTT. Residues: CASSDPRGPNSPLHF.

The chain uses TRBV19 and TRBJ1-2; possibly TRBD1 for D (6 bases). Trimming cost V 3 bases and J 8 bases, with 13 bases left between them. In germline, CDR1 is LNHDA, CDR2 SQIVND (reference sequence). The CDR3 is made up of 13 amino acids. The CDR3 bases are TGTGCCAGTAGTATTCGGGCAGGGGAAGGCTACACCTTC. This encodes CASSIRAGEGYTF.

In its sample, this clone was seen a few times. CDR3 nucleotides: TGCGCCAGCCAAAACCAGGGCCTTAATGAAAAACTGTTTTTT. It encodes CASQNQGLNEKLFF. This chain links TRBV4-1 with TRBJ1-4, with a possible D match to TRBD1 (5 bases). Germline CDR1 is MGHRA and CDR2 is YSYEKL. This CDR3 is 14 amino acids long. V was pared by 8 bases and J by 4 bases, with 14 bases between.

This chain connects TRBV18 to TRBJ2-1; D gene unclear. CDR1 KGHSH and CDR2 LQKENI come from the germline V gene. V was trimmed by 0 bases and J by 9 bases, leaving 6 bases between them. CDR3 size: 12 residues. In DNA form, the CDR3 reads TGTGCCAGCTCACCACCCAAGGGTGAGCAGTTCTTC. It specifies CASSPPKGEQFF. The full variable domain, in which reference TRBV18 and TRBJ2-1 provide the parts outside the CDR3, is NAGVMQNPRHLVRRRGQEARLRCSPMKGHSHVYWYRQLPEEGLKFMVYLQKENIIDESGMPKERFSAEFPKEGPSILRIQQVVRGDSAAYFCASSPPKGEQFFGPGTRLTVL.

The chain uses TRBV5-3 and TRBJ2-7; no clear D. TRBV5-3 is noted as an ORF with a role that remains uncertain. The CDR3 consists of 12 residues. Trimming cost V 0 bases and J 4 bases, with 5 bases left between them. In DNA form, the CDR3 reads TGTGCCAGAAGCTTGGAGAGGTACGAGCAGTACGTC. Translation: CARSLERYEQYV.

The chain links TRBV3-1 (or the pseudogene TRBV3-2) to TRBJ1-6; 7 nucleotides line up with TRBD1. The CDR3 length is 15 residues. The germline V gene has CDR1 LGHDT and CDR2 YNNKEL (reference sequence). V lost 6 bases, J lost 5 bases, and 7 bases stayed unmatched. For the CDR3, the DNA is TGTGCCAGCAGGCTGACAGGGATCGATAATTCACCCCTCCACTTT. This encodes CASRLTGIDNSPLHF.

This clone showed up just a few times. This chain connects TRBV19 to TRBJ1-3; D is unresolved. The CDR3 loop spans 12 amino acids. Trimming shortened V by 9 bases and J by 5 bases, and 11 bases separated the two germline ends. Germline values: CDR1 LNHDA, CDR2 SQIVND (reference sequence). In DNA form, the CDR3 reads TGTGCCAGCAACGACGGCAGAAACACCATATATTTT. This translates into CASNDGRNTIYF.

The chain carries TRBV7-2 and TRBJ2-4, with 7 bases identical to TRBD2. Germline values: CDR1 SGHTA, CDR2 FQGNSA. The CDR3 contains 16 residues. The trim removed 6 bases at V and 4 bases at J, leaving 12 bases unmatched. CDR3 residues: CASRPGLDQLKNIQYF. CDR3 DNA sequence: TGTGCCAGCAGGCCCGGACTAGACCAGTTAAAAAACATTCAGTACTTC.

The rearrangement uses TRBV4-2 and TRBJ2-1; a possible D gene is TRBD1 (5 bases). Germline assignment: CDR1 LGHNA and CDR2 YNFKEQ. The CDR3 totals 16 residues. The V and J ends lost 1 base and 10 bases respectively, with 20 bases between them. The CDR3: CASSQGAAGNGLEQFF. The CDR3 DNA is TGTGCCAGCAGCCAAGGGGCTGCAGGGAATGGGTTAGAGCAGTTCTTC.

In the case of this clone: No conserved phenylalanine or tryptophan ends this CDR3, so it is likely a read error. The limits of the CDR3 on the DNA are not certain, so only TCRdb's listed CDR3 is given. The rearrangement links TRBV5-4 to TRBJ2-7; the table's D call, TRBD2, was not checked against the DNA. Germline lookup yields CDR1 SGHNT and CDR2 YYREEE (reference sequence). The CDR3 is 9 residues long, counting both termini. CDR3 sequence reads: CASSPITCP.

The J gene is TRBJ1-1, the V gene TRBV6-9; D may be TRBD1 (5 bases). The ends were cut back, 0 bases at V and 0 bases at J, with 14 bases in the middle. CDR3 size: 17 residues. Germline assignment: CDR1 MNHGY and CDR2 SVAAGI. Here the CDR3 reads CASSYSRAGTLNTEAFF. Here the CDR3 DNA reads TGTGCCAGCAGTTATTCAAGGGCAGGGACCCTGAACACTGAAGCTTTCTTT.

This clone was counted only a few times. The V gene is TRBV5-8, the J gene TRBJ2-1; a possible D gene is TRBD1 (5 bases). Germline loops: CDR1 SGHTS, CDR2 YDEGEE. The germline V and J ends were trimmed by 3 bases and 8 bases, with 12 bases remaining between them. The CDR3 is 13 amino acids. Here the CDR3 reads CASSYKWGHEQFF. The CDR3 DNA is TGTGCCAGCAGCTATAAATGGGGCCATGAGCAGTTCTTC.

The chain employs TRBV6-6 and TRBJ2-4, with D hard to call. Germline V gives CDR1 MNHNY, CDR2 SVGAGI (reference sequence). This CDR3 is 14 amino acids long. V was shortened by 7 bases and J by 0 bases, with 10 bases between the two germline ends. The CDR3 DNA sequence: TGTGCCAGCACCCCCCCCCAAGCCAAAAACATTCAGTACTTC. This sequence encodes CASTPPQAKNIQYF.

This clone was detected a few times. Here the CDR3 reads CASSLRRDSAEAFF. As DNA, the CDR3 is TGTGCCAGCAGTTTGCGACGGGACTCTGCTGAAGCTTTCTTT. This sequence joins TRBV6-2 or TRBV6-3 and TRBJ1-1, with D perhaps matching TRBD1 (5 bases). The V and J ends lost 4 bases and 6 bases respectively, with 15 bases between them. This CDR3 is built from 14 residues. Germline CDR1 and CDR2: MNHEY and SVGEGT.

V and J are TRBV5-5 and TRBJ2-4; D may be TRBD2 (6 bases). This CDR3 contains 15 residues. Germline V gene data show CDR1 as SGHKS and CDR2 as YYEKEE (reference sequence). Deletions cut 7 bases from V and 0 bases from J, with 14 bases between. In DNA form, the CDR3 reads TGTGCCAGCTGGACCGGGGACTTAGCCAAAAACATTCAGTACTTC. This encodes CASWTGDLAKNIQYF.

V is TRBV2 and J is TRBJ2-2, with a possible D match to TRBD1 (5 bases). Trimming stripped 4 bases from V and 4 bases from J, with 10 bases between. In germline, CDR1 is SNHLY, CDR2 FYNNEI. The CDR3 spans 14 residues. CDR3 sequence: CASSADRTTGELFF. The CDR3 DNA sequence: TGTGCCAGCAGTGCCGACAGAACCACCGGGGAGCTGTTTTTT.

This clone was picked up a small number of times. The J gene is TRBJ2-2, the V gene TRBV5-1; no clear D gene. The CDR3 is 12 residues long. The germline gives CDR1 SGHRS, CDR2 YFSETQ. The V gene lost 2 bases and the J gene lost 7 bases, with 6 bases spanning the gap. The chain's CDR3 is CASSLRGGELFF. CDR3 sequence (DNA): TGCGCCAGCAGCTTAAGAGGCGGGGAGCTGTTTTTT.

This clone has a handful of counts. The gene calls are TRBV4-2 and TRBJ1-6; D is unresolved. The CDR3 extends over 10 amino acids. CDR1 and CDR2 (germline): LGHNA, YNFKEQ. V was pared by 6 bases and J by 9 bases, with 3 bases between. The CDR3 DNA sequence: TGTGCCAGCAGTCGTTCACCCCTCCACTTT. Amino acids: CASSRSPLHF.

V gene TRBV7-9 combines with J gene TRBJ1-6, with D tentatively TRBD1 (5 bases). Germline V gives CDR1 SEHNR, CDR2 FQNEAQ (reference sequence). Between the trimmed V and J ends, which lost 1 base and 7 bases, there was a span of 11 bases. The CDR3 is 15 residues long. The CDR3 nucleotides read TGTGCCAGCAGCTTAGGCGGCAGGGACAATTCACCCCTCCACTTT. Translation: CASSLGGRDNSPLHF.